This note documents a single TCR beta chain sequence. For genomic DNA, unsorted samples relied on about 90 million PBMCs. These data belong to a study of shared clonotypes between healthy human individuals. Using immunoSEQ multiplex PCR, the repertoire was profiled, and TCRdb retains in-frame clones only, with some absent. The sample has some 530,000 clones; about 84% are singletons. CDR1 and CDR2 (germline): SGHRS, YFSETQ. The CDR3 spans 14 residues. V was trimmed by 5 bases and J by 2 bases, leaving 13 bases between them. The J gene is TRBJ2-5, the V gene TRBV5-1; D might be TRBD1 (5 bases). The sequenced sample was PBMCs. The clonotype was recovered from a middle-aged woman in good health. Some clones in this sample may be carry-over from other donors' samples. This chain's CDR3 is CASSYVQGQETQYF. As DNA, the CDR3 is TGCGCCAGCAGTTACGTCCAGGGACAAGAGACCCAGTACTTC.